These T cell receptor beta chains were read from a single sample in a study of technical replicates of blood from a few donors. Profiling relied on immunoSEQ multiplex PCR, and the TCRdb table lists in-frame clones only, not all of them. The sample records tens of thousands of clones, roughly 94% being singletons. The material sequenced was T cells isolated from PBMCs. The receptors were sampled from a human donor in good health. The CDR3 runs from the conserved cysteine through the conserved F or W. D genes are given only for firm matches. For some rows the clone size is stated as once, few or many, or as a class when expanded; others skip it.

clone_size j_call v_call cdr3_length d_call cdr3_nt cdr3_aa
- TRBJ1-1 TRBV19 15 - TGTGCCAGTAGTACCCTCGGGAGCGGGAACACTGAAGCTTTCTTT CASSTLGSGNTEAFF
- TRBJ1-1 TRBV19 12 - TGTGCCAGTAGTGAGATACAGGGCGAAGCTTTCTTT CASSEIQGEAFF
- TRBJ2-3 TRBV29-1 12 - TGCAGCGTGGAACAGGGCTACGATACGCAGTATTTT CSVEQGYDTQYF
- TRBJ2-4 TRBV28 21 - TGTGCCAGCACCGCCCCCGTTCCCCCCGATGACGCAGGAGGGATATTAAACATTCAGTACTTC CASTAPVPPDDAGGILNIQYF
- TRBJ2-1 TRBV9 16 TRBD2 TGTGCCAGCAGCGTAGGCCAGCGGGAGGTTGACGATGAGCAGTTCTTC CASSVGQREVDDEQFF
- TRBJ1-1 TRBV13 14 - TGTGCCAGCAGCTTAGGCCGGAGAAACACTGAAGCTTTCTTT CASSLGRRNTEAFF
- TRBJ1-1 TRBV4-2 14 - TGTGCCAGCAGCCAAGAATCTATGAACACTGAAGCTTTCTTT CASSQESMNTEAFF
- TRBJ1-2 TRBV4-2 16 - TGTGCCAGCAGCCCAATCTATCCACAGGAATTGTATGGCTACACCTTC CASSPIYPQELYGYTF
once TRBJ2-1 TRBV4-3 15 TRBD2 TGCGCCAGCAGCCAAGTTCTAGCGGGAGCGTATGAGCAGTTCTTC CASSQVLAGAYEQFF
- TRBJ2-2 TRBV11-3 16 TRBD2 TGTGCCAGCAGCTTAGATCTAGCGGGAGCCGGCGGGGAGCTGTTTTTT CASSLDLAGAGGELFF
- TRBJ2-5 TRBV6-4 13 TRBD2 TGTGCCAGCAGTTCGGGACTAGGCGAGACCCAGTACTTC CASSSGLGETQYF
once TRBJ1-1 TRBV30 16 TRBD1 TGTGCCTGGAGTGTACAGGCCGGGACAGTGAACACTGAAGCTTTCTTT CAWSVQAGTVNTEAFF
- TRBJ2-7 TRBV30 14 - TGTGCCTGGAGATCGGGGTCAAGTGTTTACGAGCAGTACTTC CAWRSGSSVYEQYF
- TRBJ2-1 TRBV6-5 14 - TGTGCCAGCAGTTACTCGATTAGCGACAATGAGCAGTTCTTC CASSYSISDNEQFF
- TRBJ1-1 TRBV28 12 - TGTGCCAGCAAGCGGCCTAACACTGAAGCTTTCTTT CASKRPNTEAFF
- TRBJ2-2 TRBV18 16 TRBD2 TGTGCCAGCTCACCTCCGGGAGGGCCTAGCACCGGGGAGCTGTTTTTT CASSPPGGPSTGELFF
- TRBJ2-3 TRBV4-2 16 TRBD2 TGTGCCAGCAGGCCCGGGACTAGAGGACTAACAGATACGCAGTATTTT CASRPGTRGLTDTQYF
- TRBJ2-3 TRBV2 14 TRBD2 TGTGCCATCAGAGTGGGAGGGTCACCAGATACGCAGTATTTT CAIRVGGSPDTQYF